These 28 T cell receptor beta chains originate from one sample sequenced in a study of cytomegalovirus exposure and HLA in healthy donors. TCRdb's table, derived via immunoSEQ multiplex PCR, lists solely in-frame clones and lacks some. The profile shows about 47,000 clones, about 94% of them singletons. The sequencing input was PBMCs. The receptors stem from a man aged 18 to 29 in good health and CMV-seronegative.

DNA for the CDR3: TGTGCCAGCAGCCCCCCCGGGACAGGGAAGACTGAAGCTTTCTTT. Protein sequence: CASSPPGTGKTEAFF. The chain joins TRBV7-9 to TRBJ1-1; 9 nucleotides line up with TRBD1. J gave up 5 bases and V 5 bases, and 9 bases lay outside the gene matches. This CDR3 region has 15 residues. Germline values: CDR1 SEHNR, CDR2 FQNEAQ (reference sequence).

The CDR3 is CASRPQGSSGNTIYF. The CDR3 coding sequence is TGTGCCAGCAGGCCACAGGGGAGCTCTGGAAACACCATATATTTT. This rearrangement joins TRBV6-5 to TRBJ1-3; 7 nucleotides align to TRBD1. V lost 6 bases to trimming and J lost 0 bases; unmatched junction nucleotides: 5. CDR1 and CDR2 from the germline V gene are MNHEY and SVGAGI. This CDR3 has 15 amino acids.

CDR3 residues: CASSLAKNGQGPLTYEQYF. Written as DNA, the CDR3 is TGTGCCAGCAGCTTAGCGAAAAATGGACAGGGTCCCCTAACCTACGAGCAGTACTTC. J is TRBJ2-7 and V is TRBV7-8; TRBD1 matches at 8 bases. CDR1 is SGHVS and CDR2 is FQNEAQ in the germline V gene. The length of the CDR3 is 19 residues. The ends lost 0 bases at V and 2 bases at J; junction bases unmatched: 15.

J is TRBJ2-1 and V is TRBV29-1; 12 positions match TRBD1. V shed 5 bases, J shed 7 bases, and the junction held 9 bases outside the gene matches. This CDR3 has 15 residues. The germline CDR1 and CDR2 sequences are SQVTM and ANQGSEA. CDR3 in amino acids: CSVTGTGGAGNEQFF. The CDR3 coding sequence is TGCAGCGTTACCGGGACAGGGGGCGCGGGGAATGAGCAGTTCTTC.

The rearrangement links TRBV5-5 to TRBJ2-2; D is possibly TRBD2 (5 bases). The CDR3 extends over 16 amino acids. Trimming left V 2 bases short and J 4 bases short, with 15 bases between. CDR1 SGHKS and CDR2 YYEKEE come from the germline V gene (reference sequence). Here the CDR3 DNA reads TGTGCCAGCAGCTTCGGGGTGCTAGTAGCCACCGGGGAGCTGTTTTTT. Translation: CASSFGVLVATGELFF.

In this sample, this clone turned up a few times. V gene TRBV7-6 combines with J gene TRBJ2-1, with D possibly being TRBD2 (6 bases). Germline values: CDR1 SGHVS, CDR2 FNYEAQ. The CDR3 extends over 15 amino acids. V was pared by 5 bases and J by 2 bases, with 13 bases between. CDR3 nucleotides: TGTGCCAGCAGCCCTATCCCGGGGGCCTACAATGAGCAGTTCTTC. It specifies CASSPIPGAYNEQFF.

CDR3 region: CASTPGTGAIAEAFF. The CDR3 DNA reads TGTGCCAGCACCCCCGGGACAGGAGCGATTGCTGAAGCTTTCTTT. The chain employs TRBV27 and TRBJ1-1; TRBD1 agrees at 8 bases. CDR3 length equals 15 residues. V trimming: 7 bases; J trimming: 6 bases; junction bases outside the gene matches: 13. The germline gives CDR1 MNHEY, CDR2 SMNVEV (reference sequence).

This clone appeared a single time. The chain has TRBV5-6 and TRBJ2-7; the match to TRBD1 covers 10 bases. Trimming at V came to 0 bases and at J to 2 bases, leaving 5 bases not matched to a gene. The CDR3 runs to 16 residues. CDR1 and CDR2 from the germline V gene are SGHDT and YYEEEE. The chain's CDR3 is CASSLDGTGAPYEQYF. For the CDR3, the DNA is TGTGCCAGCAGCTTGGACGGGACAGGGGCCCCCTACGAGCAGTACTTC.

The chain uses TRBV28 and TRBJ2-1; D may be TRBD2 (6 bases). This CDR3 has 14 residues. The germline V gene has CDR1 MDHEN and CDR2 SYDVKM. Trimming stripped 2 bases from V and 5 bases from J, with 10 bases between. The DNA of the CDR3 is TGTGCCAGCAGTTTACCCCTAGCGAACAATGAGCAGTTCTTC. The encoded protein is CASSLPLANNEQFF. Filled out from reference TRBV28 and TRBJ2-1, the complete variable domain reads DVKVTQSSRYLVKRTGEKVFLECVQDMDHENMFWYRQDPGLGLRLIYFSYDVKMKEKGDIPEGYSVSREKKERFSLILESASTNQTSMYLCASSLPLANNEQFFGPGTRLTVL.

This clone was detected only once. The chain links TRBV25-1 to TRBJ2-5, with a tentative D call TRBD2 (5 bases). In germline, CDR1 is MGHDK, CDR2 SYGVNS. The length of the CDR3 is 14 residues. Trimming stripped 3 bases from V and 7 bases from J, with 15 bases between. The CDR3 loop reads CASSDLEVRSTQYF. For the CDR3, the DNA is TGTGCCAGCAGTGATTTGGAGGTTCGGTCGACCCAGTACTTC.

The J gene is TRBJ2-1, the V gene TRBV2, with 8 bases fitting TRBD2. The CDR3 is 12 amino acids. The germline V gene encodes CDR1 SNHLY and CDR2 FYNNEI. V lost 6 bases to trimming and J lost 9 bases; unmatched junction nucleotides: 4. CDR3 bases: TGTGCCAGCAGGGAAAGCGGGGGTGAGCAGTTCTTC. Its protein is CASRESGGEQFF.

The gene calls are TRBV27 and TRBJ2-1; 8 nucleotides agree with TRBD2. The junction had 7 bases not matched to a gene; V was cut back by 3 bases and J by 9 bases. The CDR3 has 14 residues. Germline assignment: CDR1 MNHEY and CDR2 SMNVEV (reference sequence). The chain's CDR3 is CASSFTGGLIEQFF. The CDR3 region has the DNA TGTGCCAGCAGTTTTACGGGGGGGCTTATTGAGCAGTTCTTC.

The rearrangement joins TRBV5-6 to TRBJ1-2, with D possibly matching TRBD1 (6 bases). Germline V lookup: CDR1 SGHDT, CDR2 YYEEEE. The CDR3 spans 12 residues. Trimming took 4 bases from V and 12 from J, leaving 16 bases between them. CDR3 loop: CASSVGQWGDTF. Written as DNA, the CDR3 is TGTGCCAGCAGCGTAGGACAGTGGGGTGACACCTTC.

The chain employs TRBV19 and TRBJ1-1; 7 bases match TRBD1. With V trimmed by 1 base and J by 4 bases, 6 bases remained unmatched. Germline V gene data show CDR1 as LNHDA and CDR2 as SQIVND (reference sequence). This CDR3 comprises 15 residues. CDR3 loop: CASSIVPGGGTEAFF. In nucleotides, the CDR3 is TGTGCCAGTAGTATAGTCCCAGGGGGAGGCACTGAAGCTTTCTTT.

This clone was recorded once. One end of the junction is discordant with germline, which a read error may explain. The V call is TRBV7-7, the J call TRBJ2-2, with 7 positions matching TRBD1. Germline CDR1 SSHAT, CDR2 FNYEAQ (reference sequence). The CDR3 loop spans 17 amino acids. The CDR3 sequence: CASSLAPWTGNTGELFF. The CDR3 nucleotides are TGTGCTAGCAGTTTAGCTCCTTGGACAGGGAACACCGGGGAGCTGTTTTTT.

This chain uses TRBV5-1 with TRBJ2-2, with 8 bases fitting TRBD1. In germline, CDR1 is SGHRS, CDR2 YFSETQ. This CDR3 comprises 15 residues. Trimming removed 5 bases from V and 1 base from J; junction bases left unmatched: 4. CDR3 in amino acids: CASSFGQGNTGELFF. DNA for the CDR3: TGCGCCAGCAGTTTCGGACAGGGGAACACCGGGGAGCTGTTTTTT.

This chain joins TRBV4-1 and TRBJ2-7; 8 positions agree with TRBD1. The ends lost 6 bases at V and 1 base at J; junction bases unmatched: 11. The CDR3 runs 16 residues. In germline, CDR1 is MGHRA, CDR2 YSYEKL. The chain's CDR3 is CASRQTGTGLSYEQYF. The CDR3 DNA reads as TGCGCCAGCAGGCAAACCGGGACAGGTCTTTCCTACGAGCAGTACTTC.

V gene TRBV7-9 combines with J gene TRBJ1-1; possible D gene TRBD1, 5 bases. Trimming took off 7 bases at V and 0 bases at J, with 18 bases between the two ends. Germline V lookup: CDR1 SEHNR, CDR2 FQNEAQ (reference sequence). This CDR3 region has 16 residues. The CDR3 DNA sequence: TGTGCCAGCACCACTCCGGGGGGGTTTATGAACACTGAAGCTTTCTTT. This codes for CASTTPGGFMNTEAFF.

As DNA, the CDR3 is TGTGCCAGCAGCTTAAGTTCAGATTACTCTGGAAACACCATATATTTT. It is translated as CASSLSSDYSGNTIYF. The chain recombines TRBV7-2 with TRBJ1-3, with D unresolved. CDR3 length equals 16 residues. Per the germline V gene, CDR1 is SGHTA and CDR2 is FQGNSA. V was pared by 2 bases and J by 0 bases, with 11 bases between.

The V gene is TRBV4-2, the J gene TRBJ2-5; TRBD2 agrees at 7 bases. The J call is in doubt because the DNA end fits TRBJ2-7 better. Germline CDR1 reads LGHNA; CDR2 reads YNFKEQ. The CDR3 is made up of 15 amino acids. CDR3 residues: CASSQEPSGPYEQYF. The CDR3 region has the DNA TGTGCCAGCAGCCAAGAACCTAGCGGTCCCTACGAGCAGTACTTC.

The V call is TRBV5-1, the J call TRBJ2-7; perhaps TRBD1 as D (6 bases). This CDR3 contains 12 residues. V lost 4 bases to trimming and J lost 3 bases, with 8 bases between them. Germline V gene data show CDR1 as SGHRS and CDR2 as YFSETQ. The CDR3 region is CASSTQGYEQYF. The CDR3 region has the DNA TGCGCCAGCAGCACACAGGGCTACGAGCAGTACTTC.

As regards this clone: A read error may produce the germline difference seen at one junction end. This chain uses TRBV7-7 with TRBJ2-1; weak D call: TRBD2 (6 bases). CDR3 length: 13 residues. CDR1 is SSHAT, CDR2 FNYEAQ, per germline (reference sequence). In nucleotides, the CDR3 is TGTGCTAGCAGCAGGGACTTCGGCGATGAGCAGTTCTTC. Translated: CASSRDFGDEQFF. The variable domain in full, completed from reference TRBV7-7 and TRBJ2-1, reads GAGVSQSPRYKVTKRGQDVTLRCDPISSHATLYWYQQALGQGPEFLTYFNYEAQPDKSGLPSDRFSAERPEGSISTLTIQRTEQRDSAMYRCASSRDFGDEQFFGPGTRLTVL.

This chain joins TRBV7-4 and TRBJ1-3; D gene uncertain. CDR1 is SGHVT and CDR2 is SQSDAQ in the germline V gene. CDR3 length: 18 amino acids. V was pared by 1 base and J by 1 base, with 17 bases between. DNA for the CDR3: TGTGCCAGCAGCTTAGAACCACCAAATTCGGGATCTGGAAACACCATATATTTT. Translating gives CASSLEPPNSGSGNTIYF.

The genes are TRBV11-2 and TRBJ2-3; D is ambiguous. Trimming stripped 0 bases from V and 12 bases from J, with 13 bases between. The CDR3 covers 13 residues. Germline lookup yields CDR1 SGHAT and CDR2 FQNNGV. The CDR3 nucleotides are TGTGCCAGCAGCTTAGATCCTCGGTACCCTCAGTATTTT. Translation: CASSLDPRYPQYF.

This clone was seen more than once but under ten times. V gene TRBV13 combines with J gene TRBJ2-5; D possibly corresponds to TRBD1 (6 bases). CDR3 length: 13 residues. V lost 7 bases and J 5 bases, leaving 14 bases between the germline ends. The germline gives CDR1 PRHDT, CDR2 FYEKMQ (reference sequence). The CDR3: CASTQGGDETQYF. CDR3 nucleotides: TGTGCCAGCACCCAAGGGGGTGACGAGACCCAGTACTTC.

V is TRBV19 and J is TRBJ1-1, with 9 bases matching TRBD1. Germline lookup yields CDR1 LNHDA and CDR2 SQIVND (reference sequence). V shed 5 bases, J shed 5 bases, and the junction held 9 bases outside the gene matches. This CDR3 is 15 amino acids long. The CDR3: CASSPPGQGGTEAFF. The CDR3 DNA follows: TGTGCCAGTAGTCCGCCGGGACAGGGAGGGACTGAAGCTTTCTTT. The variable domain in full, with the rest retrieved from reference TRBV19 and TRBJ1-1, is DGGITQSPKYLFRKEGQNVTLSCEQNLNHDAMYWYRQDPGQGLRLIYYSQIVNDFQKGDIAEGYSVSREKKESFPLTVTSAQKNPTAFYLCASSPPGQGGTEAFFGQGTRLTVV.

V gene TRBV7-2 combines with J gene TRBJ2-1, with TRBD1 matching 9 bases. The germline gives CDR1 SGHTA, CDR2 FQGNSA. The CDR3 is 19 amino acids. The ends lost 5 bases at V and 6 bases at J; junction bases unmatched: 20. CDR3 nucleotide sequence: TGTGCCAGCAGCCCGCGGGACAGGGACGTCGTTTTGCTCGCCAATGAGCAGTTCTTC. Its translation is CASSPRDRDVVLLANEQFF.

The CDR3 reads CASSAGTGGISEAFF. The CDR3 bases are TGTGCCAGCAGTGCCGGGACAGGGGGAATCTCTGAAGCTTTCTTT. V and J are TRBV6-5 and TRBJ1-1, with TRBD1 matching over 11 bases. CDR1 and CDR2 from the germline V gene are MNHEY and SVGAGI. V lost 5 bases to trimming and J lost 6 bases; unmatched junction nucleotides: 8. The CDR3 runs 15 residues.